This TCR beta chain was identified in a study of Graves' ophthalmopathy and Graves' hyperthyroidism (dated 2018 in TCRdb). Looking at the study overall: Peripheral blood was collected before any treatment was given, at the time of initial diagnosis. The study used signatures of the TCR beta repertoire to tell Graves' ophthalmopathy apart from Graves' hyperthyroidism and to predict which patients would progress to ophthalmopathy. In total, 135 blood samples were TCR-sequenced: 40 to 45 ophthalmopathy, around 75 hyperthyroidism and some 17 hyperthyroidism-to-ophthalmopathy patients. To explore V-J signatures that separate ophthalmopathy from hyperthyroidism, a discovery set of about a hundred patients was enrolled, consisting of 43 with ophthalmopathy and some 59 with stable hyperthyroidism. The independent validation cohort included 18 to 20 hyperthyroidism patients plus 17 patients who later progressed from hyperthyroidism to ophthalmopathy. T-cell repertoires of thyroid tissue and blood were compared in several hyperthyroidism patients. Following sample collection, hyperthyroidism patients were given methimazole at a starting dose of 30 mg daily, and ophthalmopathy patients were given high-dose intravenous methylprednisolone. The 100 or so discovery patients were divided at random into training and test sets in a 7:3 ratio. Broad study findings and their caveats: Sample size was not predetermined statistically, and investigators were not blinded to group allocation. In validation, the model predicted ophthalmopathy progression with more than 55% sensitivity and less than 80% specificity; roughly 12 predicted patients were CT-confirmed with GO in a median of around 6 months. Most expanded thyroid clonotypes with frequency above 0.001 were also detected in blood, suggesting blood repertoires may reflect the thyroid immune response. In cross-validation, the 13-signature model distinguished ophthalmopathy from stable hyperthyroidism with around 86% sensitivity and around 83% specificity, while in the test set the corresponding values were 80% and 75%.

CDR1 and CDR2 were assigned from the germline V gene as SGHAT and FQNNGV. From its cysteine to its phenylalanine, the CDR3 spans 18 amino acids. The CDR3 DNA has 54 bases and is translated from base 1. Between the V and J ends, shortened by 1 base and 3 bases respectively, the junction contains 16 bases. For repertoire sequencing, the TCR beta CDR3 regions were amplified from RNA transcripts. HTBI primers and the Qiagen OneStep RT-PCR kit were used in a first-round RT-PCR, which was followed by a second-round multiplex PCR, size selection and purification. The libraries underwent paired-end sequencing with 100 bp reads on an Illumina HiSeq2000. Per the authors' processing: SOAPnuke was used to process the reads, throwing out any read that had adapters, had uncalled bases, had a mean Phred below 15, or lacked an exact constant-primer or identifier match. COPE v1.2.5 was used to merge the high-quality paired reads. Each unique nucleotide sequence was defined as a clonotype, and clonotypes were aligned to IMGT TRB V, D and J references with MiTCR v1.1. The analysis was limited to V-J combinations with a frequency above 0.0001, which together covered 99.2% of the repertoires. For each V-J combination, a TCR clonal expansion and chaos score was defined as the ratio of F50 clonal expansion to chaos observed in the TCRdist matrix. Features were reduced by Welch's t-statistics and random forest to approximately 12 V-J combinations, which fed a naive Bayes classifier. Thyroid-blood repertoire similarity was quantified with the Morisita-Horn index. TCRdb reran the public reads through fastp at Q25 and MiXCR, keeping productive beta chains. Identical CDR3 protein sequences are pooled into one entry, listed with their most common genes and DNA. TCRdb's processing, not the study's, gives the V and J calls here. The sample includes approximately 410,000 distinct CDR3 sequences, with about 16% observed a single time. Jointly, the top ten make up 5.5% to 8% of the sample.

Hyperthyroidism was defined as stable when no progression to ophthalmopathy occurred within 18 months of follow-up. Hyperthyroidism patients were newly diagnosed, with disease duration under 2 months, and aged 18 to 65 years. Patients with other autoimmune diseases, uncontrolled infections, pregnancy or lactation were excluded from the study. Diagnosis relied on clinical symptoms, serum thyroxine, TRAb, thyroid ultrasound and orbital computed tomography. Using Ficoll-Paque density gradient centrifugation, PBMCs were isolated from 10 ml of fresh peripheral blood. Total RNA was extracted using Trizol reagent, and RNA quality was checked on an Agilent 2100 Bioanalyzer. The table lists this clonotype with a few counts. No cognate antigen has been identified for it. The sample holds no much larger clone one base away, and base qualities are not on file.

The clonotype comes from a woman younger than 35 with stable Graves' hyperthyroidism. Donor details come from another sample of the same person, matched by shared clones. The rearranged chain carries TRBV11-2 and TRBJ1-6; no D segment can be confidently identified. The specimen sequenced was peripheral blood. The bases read TGTGCCAGCAGCTTAGGTCTTTCGCCTCCCAGCTATAATTCACCCCTCCACTTT. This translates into CASSLGLSPPSYNSPLHF.